The 22 T cell receptor beta chains below all came from one sample that was sequenced in a study of blood T cell repertoires in COVID-19. Sequenced by immunoSEQ multiplex PCR; TCRdb stores in-frame clones only, minus some. The sample contains some 150,000 clones, about 85% of which appear only once. Sequenced sample: peripheral blood. These TCRs come from a woman in her 70s with acute or convalescent COVID-19.

This chain connects TRBV6-1 to TRBJ2-7; tentatively, D is TRBD1 (6 bases). Germline CDR1 is MNHNS and CDR2 is SASEGT. CDR3 length: 15 amino acids. The germline V and J ends were trimmed by 2 bases and 4 bases, with 15 bases remaining between them. CDR3 bases: TGTGCCAGCAGTGAACCCCCAGGGGCGCGGTACGAGCAGTACTTC. It codes for CASSEPPGARYEQYF.

The chain carries TRBV7-8 and TRBJ2-1; D is ambiguous. Trimming left V 1 base short and J 6 bases short, with 10 bases between. The length of the CDR3 is 14 residues. The V gene's germline CDR1 is SGHVS and CDR2 FQNEAQ. The CDR3 here is CASSLGVNSNEQFF. The DNA for the CDR3 is TGTGCCAGCAGCTTAGGCGTTAATTCCAATGAGCAGTTCTTC.

The chain employs TRBV18 and TRBJ2-4; unclear D gene. The CDR3 covers 13 residues. Per the germline V gene, CDR1 is KGHSH and CDR2 is LQKENI. Trimming cost V 2 bases and J 7 bases, with 9 bases left between them. In nucleotides, the CDR3 is TGTGCCAGCTCACCATCGGTTGCGAACATTCAGTACTTC. It specifies CASSPSVANIQYF. Complete variable domain (other parts from reference TRBV18 and TRBJ2-4): NAGVMQNPRHLVRRRGQEARLRCSPMKGHSHVYWYRQLPEEGLKFMVYLQKENIIDESGMPKERFSAEFPKEGPSILRIQQVVRGDSAAYFCASSPSVANIQYFGAGTRLSVL.

This rearrangement joins TRBV15 to TRBJ2-7; D might be TRBD1 (5 bases). The V end lost 4 bases, the J end lost 3 bases, and 16 bases lay between the germline ends. The CDR3 has 15 amino acids. Germline CDR1 is LNHNV and CDR2 is YYDKDF (reference sequence). The CDR3 reads CATSMGQGPYYEQYF. CDR3 nucleotides: TGTGCCACCAGCATGGGTCAGGGCCCCTACTACGAGCAGTACTTC.

CDR3 region: CASSPQTGELDGYTF. CDR3 bases: TGTGCCAGCAGCCCCCAGACAGGGGAACTGGATGGCTACACCTTC. The chain links TRBV7-9 to TRBJ1-2; 8 bases match TRBD1. The germline gives CDR1 SEHNR, CDR2 FQNEAQ (reference sequence). V lost 5 bases to trimming and J lost 6 bases; unmatched junction nucleotides: 11. The CDR3 spans 15 residues. The whole variable domain, filled in from reference TRBV7-9 and TRBJ1-2, reads DTGVSQNPRHKITKRGQNVTFRCDPISEHNRLYWYRQTLGQGPEFLTYFQNEAQLEKSRLLSDRFSAERPKGSFSTLEIQRTEQGDSAMYLCASSPQTGELDGYTFGSGTRLTVV.

V is TRBV7-2 and J is TRBJ1-5, with 7 bases identical to TRBD1. CDR1 and CDR2 (germline): SGHTA, FQGNSA. V was clipped by 5 bases and J by 2 bases; unmatched bases: 3. This CDR3 contains 14 residues. CDR3 in amino acids: CASSGDRGNQPQHF. In nucleotides, the CDR3 is TGTGCCAGCAGCGGTGACAGGGGCAATCAGCCCCAGCATTTT. Drawing the rest from reference TRBV7-2 and TRBJ1-5, the complete variable domain is GAGVSQSPSNKVTEKGKDVELRCDPISGHTALYWYRQSLGQGLEFLIYFQGNSAPDKSGLPSDRFSAERTGGSVSTLTIQRTQQEDSAVYLCASSGDRGNQPQHFGDGTRLSIL.

The V gene is TRBV3-1 (or the pseudogene TRBV3-2), the J gene TRBJ2-5; the match to TRBD2 covers 15 bases. The CDR3 loop spans 19 amino acids. V shed 1 base, J shed 4 bases, and the junction held 10 bases outside the gene matches. CDR1 is LGHDT, CDR2 YNNKEL, per germline (reference sequence). The CDR3 loop is CASSQGLGLAGGQTETQYF. The CDR3 DNA reads TGTGCCAGCAGCCAAGGCCTGGGACTAGCGGGGGGACAGACAGAGACCCAGTACTTC.

The rearrangement uses TRBV5-1 and TRBJ2-3; the match to TRBD1 covers 7 bases. The CDR3 sequence is 16 residues long. V dropped 7 bases and J dropped 4; count of bases not matched to a gene: 15. CDR1 SGHRS and CDR2 YFSETQ come from the germline V gene. As DNA, the CDR3 is TGCGCCAGCTGTGTGAAGGGGGCGTTGGTAGCAGATACGCAGTATTTT. This sequence encodes CASCVKGALVADTQYF.

This clone has more than one count but fewer than ten. The chain couples TRBV7-9 to TRBJ2-7; TRBD1 is a possible D gene (6 bases). This CDR3 is built from 12 residues. The germline V gene has CDR1 SEHNR and CDR2 FQNEAQ (reference sequence). Trimming pared 11 bases from V and 0 bases from J, leaving 11 bases between. The CDR3 reads CAGQTGSYEQYF. CDR3 in DNA: TGTGCCGGACAGACCGGCTCCTACGAGCAGTACTTC. Full variable domain (missing parts from reference TRBV7-9 and TRBJ2-7): DTGVSQNPRHKITKRGQNVTFRCDPISEHNRLYWYRQTLGQGPEFLTYFQNEAQLEKSRLLSDRFSAERPKGSFSTLEIQRTEQGDSAMYLCAGQTGSYEQYFGPGTRLTVT.

This clone was found once. CDR3 sequence reads: CAWRNGIEQFF. Written as DNA, the CDR3 is TGTGCCTGGAGGAACGGGATTGAGCAGTTCTTC. The rearrangement links TRBV30 to TRBJ2-1; D perhaps matches TRBD2 (5 bases). Looked up from germline, CDR1 is GTSNPN and CDR2 is SVGIG (reference sequence). The CDR3 has 11 amino acids. Deletions cut 3 bases from V and 9 bases from J, with 9 bases between. Filled out from reference TRBV30 and TRBJ2-1, the complete variable domain reads SQTIHQWPATLVQPVGSPLSLECTVEGTSNPNLYWYRQAAGRGLQLLFYSVGIGQISSEVPQNLSASRPQDRQFILSSKKLLLSDSGFYLCAWRNGIEQFFGPGTRLTVL.

The rearrangement uses TRBV19 and TRBJ1-3, with 7 bases aligning to TRBD1. Germline CDR1 LNHDA, CDR2 SQIVND (reference sequence). The trim removed 5 bases at V and 7 bases at J, leaving 14 bases unmatched. The CDR3 consists of 16 residues. The CDR3 spells CASSPLFEGQTNTIYF. CDR3 sequence (DNA): TGTGCCAGTAGTCCCTTGTTTGAGGGACAGACGAACACCATATATTTT.

The rearrangement links TRBV19 to TRBJ1-1; possibly TRBD1 for D (5 bases). Germline V lookup: CDR1 LNHDA, CDR2 SQIVND (reference sequence). V was clipped by 3 bases and J by 1 base, with 15 bases between them. This CDR3 has 16 amino acids. The CDR3, as DNA: TGTGCCAGTAGTATTAGCACACACAGGCAGAACACTGAAGCTTTCTTT. As protein: CASSISTHRQNTEAFF.

The chain employs TRBV6-5 and TRBJ1-2, with TRBD1 as a possible D gene (5 bases). Germline V gives CDR1 MNHEY, CDR2 SVGAGI. V lost 6 bases and J 4 bases, leaving 12 bases between the germline ends. This CDR3 spans 13 amino acids. CDR3 nucleotide sequence: TGTGCCAGCAGGACCCAGGGATCCTATGGCTACACCTTC. It is translated as CASRTQGSYGYTF.

This rearrangement joins TRBV7-8 to TRBJ1-1, with D perhaps matching TRBD1 (5 bases). The V end lost 1 base, the J end lost 1 base, and 10 bases lay between the germline ends. Per germline, CDR1 SGHVS and CDR2 FQNEAQ. The CDR3 runs 15 residues. The CDR3 protein is CASSLEGRANTEAFF. CDR3 sequence (DNA): TGTGCCAGCAGCTTAGAGGGCAGGGCGAACACTGAAGCTTTCTTT.

The V call is TRBV19, the J call TRBJ1-2, with 7 positions matching TRBD1. J was trimmed by 1 base and V by 6 bases; bases with no gene match: 8. The CDR3 totals 15 residues. Germline V gives CDR1 LNHDA, CDR2 SQIVND (reference sequence). This chain's CDR3 is CASSRDRALNYGYTF. DNA of the CDR3: TGTGCCAGTAGCCGGGACAGAGCCCTTAACTATGGCTACACCTTC.

In its sample, this clone was seen a few times. The chain combines TRBV24-1 with TRBJ1-2; D perhaps matches TRBD1 (6 bases). CDR1 and CDR2 from the germline V gene are KGHDR and SFDVKD. There are 13 residues in the CDR3. V lost 9 bases and J lost 3, with 13 bases in between. CDR3 sequence (DNA): TGTGCCACCCAATCAGGGGTTGACTATGGCTACACCTTC. It translates to CATQSGVDYGYTF.

J is TRBJ1-6 and V is TRBV2; TRBD1 is a possible D gene (6 bases). This CDR3 has 16 residues. Germline V gene sequence: CDR1 SNHLY, CDR2 FYNNEI. V lost 7 bases and J lost 8, with 21 bases in between. The DNA for the CDR3 is TGTGCCAGCACCAGGACAGCCGAACCATCCGATTCACCCCTCCACTTT. This gives the protein CASTRTAEPSDSPLHF.

V gene TRBV6-2 or TRBV6-3 combines with J gene TRBJ2-7; 7 bases are shared with TRBD2. This CDR3 spans 15 amino acids. Germline CDR1 and CDR2: MNHEY and SVGEGT. With 5 bases clipped from V and 1 base from J, the junction kept 8 bases outside the gene matches. The CDR3 region is CASSPRGAGSYEQYF. In DNA, the CDR3 is TGTGCCAGCAGTCCCCGAGGAGCGGGGTCCTACGAGCAGTACTTC.

The rearrangement links TRBV14 to TRBJ2-5, with 12 bases matching TRBD2. CDR1 and CDR2 (germline): SGHDN, FVKESK. The CDR3 contains 17 residues. V shed 2 bases, J shed 1 base, and the junction held 5 bases outside the gene matches. CDR3 residues: CASSQRRLAGAQETQYF. CDR3 nucleotide sequence: TGTGCCAGCAGCCAAAGGCGACTAGCGGGGGCCCAAGAGACCCAGTACTTC.

This sequence joins TRBV2 and TRBJ1-2; TRBD1 is a possible D gene (5 bases). Germline values: CDR1 SNHLY, CDR2 FYNNEI. CDR3 length equals 14 residues. Trimming took off 4 bases at V and 0 bases at J, with 9 bases between the two ends. CDR3 protein: CASSGGTSNYGYTF. CDR3 bases: TGTGCCAGCAGTGGGGGGACTTCTAACTATGGCTACACCTTC.

This clone appeared a few times. The chain joins TRBV2 to TRBJ1-2, with a possible D match to TRBD1 (6 bases). Germline V gene data show CDR1 as SNHLY and CDR2 as FYNNEI. Trimming removed 7 bases from V and 1 base from J, with 10 bases in between. The length of the CDR3 is 13 residues. The CDR3, as DNA: TGTGCCAGCAACTTACAGGGTAACTATGGCTACACCTTC. This translates into CASNLQGNYGYTF.

Here the CDR3 DNA reads TGTGCCATCAGGACCGGGACTAAAGTGAACACCGGGGAGCTGTTTTTT. Translation gives CAIRTGTKVNTGELFF. The chain uses TRBV10-3 and TRBJ2-2; TRBD2 matches at 7 bases. CDR3 size: 16 residues. Germline lookup yields CDR1 ENHRY and CDR2 SYGVKD. V gave up 6 bases and J gave up 1 base; unmatched junction bases: 8.